Included here is one T cell receptor (beta chain) sequence, with context. These data come from a study of blood T cell repertoires in COVID-19. Original processing methods: Amplification of reference gene primers provided the estimated nucleated cell counts. Generated by immunoSEQ multiplex PCR, the TCRdb table keeps only in-frame clones and is missing some. The D gene and trimming were derived from the DNA, and the V and J assignments and clone size from that table. This table holds some 350,000 clones, 90% found once. The CDR3 length is 15 residues. The J segment lost 4 bases and the V segment lost 4 bases, leaving 8 bases of the junction unmatched. Germline CDR1 and CDR2: SGHAT and FQNNGV.

Input material: peripheral blood. The receptor was isolated from a man younger than 35 with active or convalescent COVID-19. This chain connects TRBV11-2 to TRBJ1-1; 8 bases map to TRBD1. DNA of the CDR3: TGTGCCAGCAGCTACCCAGGACAGGGCCGCACTGAAGCTTTCTTT. This encodes CASSYPGQGRTEAFF.